This entry describes one T cell receptor (beta chain). What it binds is not known. V shed 4 bases and J shed 0 bases, with 4 bases lying between them. Germline V gene sequence: CDR1 MNHEY, CDR2 SMNVEV (reference sequence). The CDR3 length is 13 residues. This record belongs to a study of cytomegalovirus exposure and HLA in healthy donors. Findings and caveats of the study: Subsequent analysis found a tendency for first-cohort TCR clusters to co-occur within the 120 validation repertoires.

Method: immunoSEQ multiplex PCR; TCRdb's copy keeps in-frame clones and lacks some. The sample lists some 260,000 clones, 90% seen once, with approximately 3.1% in the top ten. The sequenced sample was PBMCs. V usage is TRBV27 and J usage is TRBJ1-5; D remains unclear. This sequence was found in a woman aged 25 to 39 in good health and CMV-seronegative. The DNA of the CDR3 is TGTGCCAGCAGTTCATTTAGCAATCAGCCCCAGCATTTT. Amino acids: CASSSFSNQPQHF.